This record concerns one T cell receptor beta chain sequence. What it recognizes is unknown. The entry originates in a study of naive CD8 T cells in extremely preterm neonates. Whole-study results and caveats: Term neonates about 0.44%, young children around 0.03%, adults less than 0.011%; preterm neonates shared roughly 2.8%.

From germline, CDR1 is GTSNPN and CDR2 SVGIG (reference sequence). The CDR3 spans 14 residues. The germline V and J ends were trimmed by 1 base and 4 bases, with 11 bases remaining between them. Assay: immunoSEQ multiplex PCR; the TCRdb copy retains only in-frame clones and omits some. Of about 7,000 clones in the sample, 95% to 98% were seen once. This sequence joins TRBV30 and TRBJ2-1; D unclear. This sequence was found in a human donor in good health. Sequences were obtained from naive CD8+ T cells from blood. The CDR3 protein is CAWSGLAQYNEQFF. The CDR3 DNA follows: TGTGCCTGGAGTGGGTTAGCCCAGTACAATGAGCAGTTCTTC.